The 26 T cell receptor beta chains in this list originate from one sample, sequenced in a study of blood T cell repertoires in COVID-19. Sequenced by immunoSEQ multiplex PCR; TCRdb stores in-frame clones only, minus some. The sample carries approximately 220,000 clones, 85% recorded once. Sequencing was done on a sample of PBMCs or T cells enriched from blood (not recorded which). The receptors shown here come from a man aged 35 to 55 who had recovered from COVID-19.

The V and J genes are TRBV6-2 or TRBV6-3 and TRBJ1-2; 10 bases are shared with TRBD1. In germline, CDR1 is MNHEY, CDR2 SVGEGT. V lost 4 bases and J lost 1; bases outside the gene matches: 6. CDR3 length: 16 residues. The CDR3 here is CASSFSGTGDNYGYTF. For the CDR3, the DNA is TGTGCCAGCAGTTTCTCCGGGACAGGGGATAACTATGGCTACACCTTC.

V and J are TRBV7-9 and TRBJ2-1; 10 nucleotides line up with TRBD2. CDR1 and CDR2 (germline): SEHNR, FQNEAQ (reference sequence). V was clipped by 5 bases and J by 3 bases; unmatched bases: 7. This CDR3 has 16 residues. The CDR3 sequence: CASSAWTSGVYNEQFF. CDR3 sequence (DNA): TGTGCCAGCAGCGCTTGGACTAGCGGAGTCTACAATGAGCAGTTCTTC.

This sequence joins TRBV9 and TRBJ2-5; TRBD2 matches at 8 bases. V was clipped by 0 bases and J by 4 bases; unmatched bases: 2. Germline-derived CDR1 and CDR2 are SGDLS and YYNGEE. The CDR3 consists of 14 residues. The CDR3 nucleotides are TGTGCCAGCAGCGTAGCGGGGGGGGGAGAGACCCAGTACTTC. This sequence encodes CASSVAGGGETQYF. Full variable domain (rest looked up from reference TRBV9 and TRBJ2-5): DSGVTQTPKHLITATGQRVTLRCSPRSGDLSVYWYQQSLDQGLQFLIQYYNGEERAKGNILERFSAQQFPDLHSELNLSSLELGDSALYFCASSVAGGGETQYFGPGTRLLVL.

This rearrangement joins TRBV11-3 to TRBJ2-2; TRBD2 matches at 7 bases. V lost 3 bases, J lost 4 bases, and 2 bases stayed unmatched. This CDR3 comprises 14 residues. Germline CDR1 and CDR2: SGHNT and YENEEA. DNA for the CDR3: TGTGCCAGCAGCTTGGCTAGCGGCACCGGGGAGCTGTTTTTT. It specifies CASSLASGTGELFF. Complete variable domain (other parts from reference TRBV11-3 and TRBJ2-2): EAGVVQSPRYKIIEKKQPVAFWCNPISGHNTLYWYLQNLGQGPELLIRYENEEAVDDSQLPKDRFSAERLKGVDSTLKIQPAELGDSAVYLCASSLASGTGELFFGEGSRLTVL.

The genes are TRBV4-2 and TRBJ1-4, with D possibly TRBD1 on 6 matching bases. CDR3 length: 13 residues. Trimming shortened V by 7 bases and J by 6 bases, and 12 bases separated the two germline ends. Germline assignment: CDR1 LGHNA and CDR2 YNFKEQ. CDR3 in amino acids: CASNPQGDEKLFF. CDR3 bases: TGTGCCAGCAACCCACAGGGAGATGAAAAACTGTTTTTT.

This clone appeared once. The chain joins TRBV5-1 to TRBJ2-2, with TRBD2 matching 12 bases. The J segment lost 7 bases and the V segment lost 5 bases, leaving 6 bases of the junction unmatched. The CDR3 length is 15 residues. Germline CDR1 SGHRS, CDR2 YFSETQ. The CDR3 loop reads CASRLTSGSVGELFF. CDR3 in DNA: TGCGCCAGCAGATTGACTAGCGGGAGCGTCGGGGAGCTGTTTTTT.

The V gene is TRBV6-5, the J gene TRBJ2-7; D might be TRBD1 (5 bases). V lost 5 bases to trimming and J lost 2 bases, with 13 bases between them. CDR3 length: 14 amino acids. Germline V gene data show CDR1 as MNHEY and CDR2 as SVGAGI. The CDR3 bases are TGTGCCAGCAGTAACAGGTGGACGGCCTACGAGCAGTACTTC. This translates into CASSNRWTAYEQYF.

The chain employs TRBV16 and TRBJ1-5; 7 bases are a match to TRBD1. The CDR3 loop spans 16 amino acids. With 2 bases clipped from V and 0 bases from J, the junction kept 4 bases outside the gene matches. The germline gives CDR1 KGHSY, CDR2 FQNENV. CDR3 sequence reads: CASSQGGQYSNQPQHF. The CDR3 DNA follows: TGTGCCAGCAGCCAAGGGGGACAGTATAGCAATCAGCCCCAGCATTTT.

The chain couples TRBV10-3 to TRBJ2-7, with D tentatively TRBD2 (5 bases). V was pared by 10 bases and J by 4 bases, with 17 bases between. The CDR3 is made up of 13 amino acids. The germline gives CDR1 ENHRY, CDR2 SYGVKD. This CDR3 reads CATAPLERYEQYF. CDR3 in DNA: TGTGCCACGGCACCGTTGGAGCGGTACGAGCAGTACTTC.

The chain combines TRBV5-4 with TRBJ1-2, with TRBD1 matching over 10 bases. The CDR3 sequence is 14 residues long. V was pared by 4 bases and J by 4 bases, with 4 bases of the junction left unmatched. Germline V lookup: CDR1 SGHNT, CDR2 YYREEE (reference sequence). The DNA for the CDR3 is TGTGCCAGCAGCGTAGGACAGGGGGGCTATGGCTACACCTTC. Amino acids: CASSVGQGGYGYTF.

The chain recombines TRBV2 with TRBJ2-7, with a tentative D call TRBD2 (5 bases). Germline V lookup: CDR1 SNHLY, CDR2 FYNNEI. V was trimmed by 4 bases and J by 0 bases, leaving 10 bases between them. The CDR3 has 14 amino acids. The CDR3 DNA reads as TGTGCCAGCAGTGGGACTTTCCTCTCCTACGAGCAGTACTTC. Translated: CASSGTFLSYEQYF.

This chain joins TRBV30 and TRBJ1-5; D not resolved. The length of the CDR3 is 14 residues. Trimming took off 0 bases at V and 1 base at J, with 7 bases between the two ends. The germline gives CDR1 GTSNPN, CDR2 SVGIG (reference sequence). The CDR3 here is CAWSVGGSNQPQHF. CDR3 DNA sequence: TGTGCCTGGAGTGTGGGAGGGAGCAATCAGCCCCAGCATTTT.

This chain connects TRBV2 to TRBJ2-7, with 11 positions matching TRBD1. The CDR3 loop spans 15 amino acids. Germline loops: CDR1 SNHLY, CDR2 FYNNEI. The J segment lost 1 base and the V segment lost 6 bases, leaving 5 bases of the junction unmatched. CDR3 bases: TGTGCCAGCAGAAAGGGACAGGGGGGATCCTACGAGCAGTACTTC. It codes for CASRKGQGGSYEQYF.

The chain's CDR3 is CASSLVDANTEAFF. The CDR3 DNA follows: TGTGCCAGCAGTTTAGTAGATGCCAACACTGAAGCTTTCTTT. The chain has TRBV27 and TRBJ1-1; D is unclear. The CDR3 contains 14 residues. Germline loops: CDR1 MNHEY, CDR2 SMNVEV (reference sequence). The V gene lost 2 bases and the J gene lost 2 bases, with 9 bases spanning the gap.

The chain couples TRBV30 to TRBJ1-4; D is unresolved. In germline, CDR1 is GTSNPN, CDR2 SVGIG (reference sequence). The CDR3 has 13 amino acids. The V end lost 3 bases, the J end lost 2 bases, and 7 bases lay between the germline ends. Here the CDR3 DNA reads TGTGCCTGGAGGCGTCGGACTAATGAAAAACTGTTTTTT. It yields the protein CAWRRRTNEKLFF.

V and J are TRBV30 and TRBJ2-3; the match to TRBD2 covers 10 bases. This CDR3 is 17 amino acids long. Per germline, CDR1 GTSNPN and CDR2 SVGIG (reference sequence). The trim removed 2 bases at V and 0 bases at J, leaving 8 bases unmatched. The CDR3 nucleotides read TGTGCCTGGAGTCCTTCCGGGACTAGCGATAGCACAGATACGCAGTATTTT. The encoded protein is CAWSPSGTSDSTDTQYF. Complete variable domain (other parts from reference TRBV30 and TRBJ2-3): SQTIHQWPATLVQPVGSPLSLECTVEGTSNPNLYWYRQAAGRGLQLLFYSVGIGQISSEVPQNLSASRPQDRQFILSSKKLLLSDSGFYLCAWSPSGTSDSTDTQYFGPGTRLTVL.

The V and J genes are TRBV10-1 and TRBJ2-7; perhaps TRBD2 as D (6 bases). Trimming cost V 6 bases and J 2 bases, with 14 bases left between them. The CDR3 is 14 amino acids. Germline values: CDR1 WNHNN, CDR2 SYGVQD (reference sequence). CDR3 coding DNA: TGCGCCAGCAGCCCCGGAGGAGGGACCTACGAGCAGTACTTC. It specifies CASSPGGGTYEQYF.

The chain recombines TRBV19 with TRBJ1-4; D gene unclear. This CDR3 is 14 amino acids long. V shed 10 bases and J shed 6 bases, with 18 bases lying between them. CDR1 is LNHDA and CDR2 is SQIVND in the germline V gene (reference sequence). CDR3 protein: CATQYAGGDEKLFF. CDR3 DNA: TGTGCCACCCAGTACGCGGGCGGGGATGAAAAACTGTTTTTT.

This clone was counted only a few times. The chain recombines TRBV4-2 with TRBJ2-4, with D possibly being TRBD2 (6 bases). V was shortened by 2 bases and J by 7 bases, with 15 bases between the two germline ends. Germline CDR1 is LGHNA and CDR2 is YNFKEQ. The CDR3 extends over 15 amino acids. The CDR3, as DNA: TGTGCCAGCAGCCAATATGCGGGGAGGTTGAACATTCAGTACTTC. Amino acids: CASSQYAGRLNIQYF.

This clone was seen only a few times. The V call is TRBV7-2, the J call TRBJ2-2, with D maybe TRBD2 (6 bases). Looked up from germline, CDR1 is SGHTA and CDR2 is FQGNSA. The CDR3 loop spans 15 amino acids. V lost 2 bases and J 2 bases, leaving 9 bases between the germline ends. The CDR3 loop reads CASSLTSYNTGELFF. The CDR3 DNA sequence: TGTGCCAGCAGCTTAACTAGCTATAACACCGGGGAGCTGTTTTTT.

This chain connects TRBV7-9 to TRBJ1-1; D may be TRBD1 (5 bases). From germline, CDR1 is SEHNR and CDR2 FQNEAQ (reference sequence). This CDR3 has 14 residues. V gave up 1 base and J gave up 1 base, with 7 bases separating them. CDR3 coding DNA: TGTGCCAGCAGCTTAGGAAGGGGGAACACTGAAGCTTTCTTT. Amino acid sequence: CASSLGRGNTEAFF.

The chain combines TRBV7-7 with TRBJ2-7, with D perhaps matching TRBD1 (6 bases). CDR3 length: 15 residues. CDR1 is SSHAT, CDR2 FNYEAQ, per germline (reference sequence). CDR3 amino acids: CASQPAPGDVYEQYF. The CDR3 nucleotides are TGTGCTAGCCAGCCGGCACCAGGGGATGTCTACGAGCAGTACTTC.

The chain is built from TRBV12-3 or TRBV12-4 and TRBJ1-1; 7 nucleotides line up with TRBD1. The CDR3 consists of 13 residues. Trimming cost V 3 bases and J 7 bases; bases outside gene matches: 5. The CDR3 DNA follows: TGTGCCAGCAGTTTTGGGGCAGGGGGTGAAGCTTTCTTT. It yields the protein CASSFGAGGEAFF.

The J gene is TRBJ2-1, the V gene TRBV1; the tabulated D call, TRBD2, remains unverified against the DNA. TRBV1 is noted as a pseudogene. The CDR3 length is 15 residues. This chain's CDR3 is CTSSQIRLRGNEQFF. The CDR3 region has the DNA TGCACCAGCAGCCAAATCCGGCTCAGAGGGAATGAGCAGTTCTTC.

This rearrangement joins TRBV12-5 to TRBJ2-7; TRBD2 might be the D (5 bases). The CDR3 is 11 amino acids. CDR1 LGHNT and CDR2 FRNRAP come from the germline V gene. V gave up 3 bases and J gave up 6 bases, with 6 bases separating them. Here the CDR3 reads CASGLGGEQYF. The CDR3 DNA reads as TGTGCTAGTGGTTTAGGAGGCGAGCAGTACTTC.

CDR3 coding DNA: TGTGCCAGCAGTTCGCTAGCGGGAAGCGAGACCCAGTACTTC. Residues: CASSSLAGSETQYF. The V call is TRBV28, the J call TRBJ2-5, with 9 bases lining up with TRBD2. Germline V gene sequence: CDR1 MDHEN, CDR2 SYDVKM. This CDR3 spans 14 amino acids. The V and J ends lost 4 bases and 5 bases, in that order; junction bases with no gene match: 5.